A single sample is the source of the 10 T cell receptor beta chains below, sequenced in a study of shared clonotypes between healthy human individuals. Clones were sequenced by immunoSEQ multiplex PCR, and TCRdb holds only the in-frame ones, with some missing. The sample carries fewer than 1.6 million clones, approximately 98.5% recorded once. The sequencing input was naive CD4+ T cells sorted from blood. Subset meaning: CD45RA+ positively selected. The receptors come from a man aged 25-45 years in good health.

V gene TRBV6-1 combines with J gene TRBJ1-5; D unresolved. Between the trimmed V and J ends, which lost 7 bases and 4 bases, there was a span of 8 bases. CDR3 length: 12 amino acids. Germline CDR1 and CDR2: MNHNS and SASEGT. This chain's CDR3 is CASTEVNQPQHF. DNA for the CDR3: TGTGCCAGCACCGAAGTTAATCAGCCCCAGCATTTT.

V is TRBV10-1 and J is TRBJ2-1; TRBD2 matches 14 bases. Unmatched junction bases numbered 7, after V lost 6 bases and J lost 6 bases. There are 16 residues in the CDR3. The germline V gene encodes CDR1 WNHNN and CDR2 SYGVQD (reference sequence). CDR3: CASRAGTSGSSNEQFF. CDR3 coding DNA: TGCGCCAGCAGGGCCGGGACTAGCGGGAGTAGCAATGAGCAGTTCTTC.

The rearrangement uses TRBV11-2 and TRBJ1-2; TRBD1 might be the D (5 bases). Per the germline V gene, CDR1 is SGHAT and CDR2 is FQNNGV. The CDR3 contains 12 residues. Trimming shortened V by 4 bases and J by 11 bases, and 14 bases separated the two germline ends. DNA of the CDR3: TGTGCCAGCAGCTCCCCCCAGGGCAGGTACACCTTC. Translated: CASSSPQGRYTF.

This sequence joins TRBV7-8 and TRBJ2-7, with no clear D. Germline assignment: CDR1 SGHVS and CDR2 FQNEAQ. The CDR3 consists of 14 residues. V gave up 1 base and J gave up 0 bases, with 7 bases separating them. CDR3 sequence (DNA): TGTGCCAGCAGCTTAGAACGTAGCTCCTACGAGCAGTACTTC. Translated, it gives CASSLERSSYEQYF.

This chain joins TRBV14 and TRBJ2-7; 9 nucleotides agree with TRBD1. This CDR3 contains 14 residues. The germline gives CDR1 SGHDN, CDR2 FVKESK. The V segment lost 6 bases and the J segment 2 bases; nucleotides outside the gene matches: 5. The CDR3 region is CASRPGQGPYEQYF. Here the CDR3 DNA reads TGTGCCAGCAGACCGGGACAGGGCCCCTACGAGCAGTACTTC.

This clone has a single count. The V and J genes are TRBV19 and TRBJ1-2; TRBD1 matches at 9 bases. V lost 3 bases and J lost 4; bases outside the gene matches: 6. The CDR3 covers 15 residues. Germline CDR1 and CDR2: LNHDA and SQIVND (reference sequence). The CDR3 DNA sequence: TGTGCCAGTAGTATCACAGGGGGCGGAAGCTATGGCTACACCTTC. Protein: CASSITGGGSYGYTF.

This CDR3 is CASSLDRVKETQYF. In DNA, the CDR3 is TGTGCCAGCAGCTTAGACAGGGTCAAAGAGACCCAGTACTTC. This rearrangement joins TRBV7-2 to TRBJ2-5; perhaps TRBD1 as D (6 bases). The V gene lost 1 base and the J gene lost 3 bases, with 9 bases spanning the gap. The germline CDR1 and CDR2 sequences are SGHTA and FQGNSA. CDR3 length equals 14 residues.

Concerning this clone itself: Distinct nucleotide sequences in the sample also encode this CDR3. This sequence joins TRBV5-1 and TRBJ1-5; 10 nucleotides align to TRBD1. With 4 bases clipped from V and 2 bases from J, the junction kept 3 bases outside the gene matches. CDR1 SGHRS and CDR2 YFSETQ come from the germline V gene. This CDR3 is built from 15 residues. The CDR3: CASSPGTGGNQPQHF. CDR3 DNA: TGCGCCAGCAGCCCCGGGACAGGGGGCAATCAGCCCCAGCATTTT.

V is TRBV30 and J is TRBJ2-7; D is possibly TRBD2 (5 bases). Germline V CDR1 and CDR2: GTSNPN, SVGIG (reference sequence). There are 14 residues in the CDR3. The ends were cut back, 1 base at V and 2 bases at J, with 12 bases in the middle. The chain's CDR3 is CAWSERERAYEQYF. In nucleotides, the CDR3 is TGTGCCTGGAGTGAAAGGGAGAGGGCCTACGAGCAGTACTTC. Using reference TRBV30 and TRBJ2-7 for the parts outside the CDR3, the full variable domain is SQTIHQWPATLVQPVGSPLSLECTVEGTSNPNLYWYRQAAGRGLQLLFYSVGIGQISSEVPQNLSASRPQDRQFILSSKKLLLSDSGFYLCAWSERERAYEQYFGPGTRLTVT.

V usage is TRBV28 and J usage is TRBJ2-2; TRBD2 agrees at 10 bases. CDR1 is MDHEN, CDR2 SYDVKM, per germline. With 5 bases clipped from V and 7 bases from J, the junction kept 16 bases outside the gene matches. This CDR3 contains 18 residues. The CDR3 region is CASSPEKVLAGVHGELFF. CDR3 DNA sequence: TGTGCCAGCAGTCCCGAAAAGGTCCTAGCGGGAGTTCACGGGGAGCTGTTTTTT.